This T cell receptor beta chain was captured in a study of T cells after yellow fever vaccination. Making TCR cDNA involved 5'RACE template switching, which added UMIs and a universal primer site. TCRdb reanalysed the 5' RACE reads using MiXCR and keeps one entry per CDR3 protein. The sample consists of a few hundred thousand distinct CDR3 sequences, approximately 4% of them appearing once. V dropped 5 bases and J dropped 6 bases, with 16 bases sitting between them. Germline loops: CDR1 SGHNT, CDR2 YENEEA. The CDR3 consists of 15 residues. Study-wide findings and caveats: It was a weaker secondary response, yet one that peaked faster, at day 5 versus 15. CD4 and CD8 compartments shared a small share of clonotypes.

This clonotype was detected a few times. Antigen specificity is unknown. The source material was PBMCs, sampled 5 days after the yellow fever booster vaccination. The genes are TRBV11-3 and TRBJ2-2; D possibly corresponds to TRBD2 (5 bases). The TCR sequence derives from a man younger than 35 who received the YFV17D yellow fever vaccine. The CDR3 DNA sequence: TGTGCCAGCAGCACATTGACGGGGAAGGCCGGGGAGCTGTTTTTT. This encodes CASSTLTGKAGELFF.